The text below deals with one T cell receptor (beta chain). The antigen is undetermined. This specimen comes from a study of cytomegalovirus exposure and HLA in healthy donors. Study summary: The Caucasian-associated ancestry cluster contained 81% of the roughly 400 genotyped donors.

A multiplex PCR was run with 60 Vbeta primers and 13 Jbeta primers. Sequenced by immunoSEQ multiplex PCR; TCRdb stores in-frame clones only, minus some. The sample includes more than 90,000 clones, 74% of them seen just once. Germline-derived CDR1 and CDR2 are SEHNR and FQNEAQ (reference sequence). V was shortened by 1 base and J by 2 bases, with 11 bases between the two germline ends. This CDR3 comprises 15 residues. Study results and caveats: Fewer N-insertions than the roughly 670-donor mean were reportedly shown by an Asian-associated ancestry cluster in a later analysis. Cytomegalovirus status was reportedly diagnosed by the classifier with high specificity and sensitivity.

Sequencing was performed on PBMCs. The rearrangement joins TRBV7-9 to TRBJ1-2; D is possibly TRBD1 (6 bases). The TCR comes from a woman aged 45-65 years in good health and CMV-seropositive. The DNA for the CDR3 is TGTGCCAGCAGCTTAGGTTACAGGGAGAACTATGGCTACACCTTC. Encoded protein: CASSLGYRENYGYTF.